This TCR beta chain is from a study of blood T cell repertoires in COVID-19. This CDR3 spans 14 amino acids. Germline-derived CDR1 and CDR2 are SGHRS and YFSETQ. Losses at the gene ends were 4 bases for V and 8 bases for J; bases not matched to a gene: 11. Clones were sequenced by immunoSEQ multiplex PCR, and TCRdb holds only the in-frame ones, with some missing. The data contain a few hundred thousand clones, roughly nine tenths of them singletons. The V and J genes are TRBV5-1 and TRBJ1-2, with 7 bases that match TRBD1. The sequencing sample was made of peripheral blood. The source of this sequence is a woman aged 25 to 39 with COVID-19, enrolled during active disease. The CDR3 reads CASSVDRAFEGYTF. The CDR3 DNA is TGCGCCAGCAGCGTAGACAGGGCATTTGAGGGCTACACCTTC.